The clone carrying this T cell receptor beta chain was seen ten or more times. TCRdb passed the multiplex PCR reads through MiXCR, listing each CDR3 protein once. The table records around 300,000 distinct CDR3 sequences, about 33% of them present only once. This specimen comes from a study of breast tumors, draining lymph nodes, adjacent tissues. Axillary draining lymph nodes of breast cancer patients supplied the node samples. Germline CDR1 DFQATT, CDR2 SNEGSKA (reference sequence). Unmatched junction bases numbered 10, after V lost 3 bases and J lost 1 base. CDR3 length: 17 amino acids. The sequenced sample consisted of axillary lymph node tissue. This sequence originates from a female donor with breast cancer. Some clones in this sample may be carry-over from other donors' samples. This sequence joins TRBV20-1 and TRBJ2-3, with TRBD2 identical over 10 bases. CDR3 sequence: CSASLAGVAGGTDTQYF. As DNA, the CDR3 is TGCAGTGCTAGTCTAGCGGGAGTAGCTGGTGGCACAGATACGCAGTATTTT.